The present T cell receptor (beta chain) was sequenced within a study of spatial heterogeneity in lung cancer. Study information: Samples were obtained from around 73 donors, all untreated early-stage non-small cell lung cancer patients.

Each CDR3 protein is one row after TCRdb ran MiXCR on the 5' RACE reads. This table holds about 94,000 distinct CDR3 sequences, less than 20% found once. Time point reported: blood at routine non-recurrence follow-up after resection. Germline V lookup: CDR1 DFQATT, CDR2 SNEGSKA (reference sequence). Trimming shortened V by 0 bases and J by 4 bases, and 12 bases separated the two germline ends. The CDR3 extends over 15 amino acids. The material sequenced was PBMCs, taken at follow-up. This receptor was obtained from a male donor with early-stage non-small cell lung cancer. The V and J genes are TRBV20-1 and TRBJ2-2; D ambiguous. As DNA, the CDR3 is TGCAGTGCTAGAGACCGACTGCTGCCCACCGGGGAGCTGTTTTTT. This gives the protein CSARDRLLPTGELFF.